A single sample is the source of the 11 T cell receptor beta chains below, sequenced in a study of CD8+ T cells in alopecia areata. The sequencing template was cDNA reverse transcribed from extracted RNA. TCRdb's table, derived via immunoSEQ multiplex PCR, lists solely in-frame clones and lacks some. The data hold about 130,000 clones, with 45% to 65% observed a single time. Treatment of the sample: oral pan-JAK inhibitor, 5-10 mg twice daily. Sample: CD8+ T cells sorted from blood, taken at week 4, from a patient treated with tofacitinib. Receptors were obtained from a human donor with alopecia areata.

This clone appeared a few times. The chain has TRBV27 and TRBJ2-1, with a possible D match to TRBD2 (6 bases). CDR3 length: 14 amino acids. The V gene's germline CDR1 is MNHEY and CDR2 SMNVEV (reference sequence). Trimming left V 6 bases short and J 1 base short, with 10 bases between. The CDR3 spells CASSTGTSYNEQFF. DNA for the CDR3: TGTGCCAGCAGCACTGGGACTTCCTACAATGAGCAGTTCTTC.

The chain is built from TRBV29-1 and TRBJ1-1; D remains ambiguous. Germline CDR1 is SQVTM and CDR2 is ANQGSEA. With 5 bases removed from V and 10 bases from J, the gap between germline ends came to 17 bases. This CDR3 spans 12 amino acids. The CDR3 DNA is TGCAGCGTTCCCGGTCTAACCTGGGGAGCTTTCTTT. Its protein is CSVPGLTWGAFF.

V is TRBV11-2 and J is TRBJ1-4, with D possibly being TRBD1 (5 bases). Germline CDR1 is SGHAT and CDR2 is FQNNGV. The CDR3 is 15 amino acids. V dropped 2 bases and J dropped 5 bases, with 12 bases sitting between them. Here the CDR3 reads CASSLQGASNEKLFF. CDR3 DNA: TGTGCCAGCAGCTTACAGGGCGCTTCAAATGAAAAACTGTTTTTT.

This rearrangement joins TRBV15 to TRBJ2-3; D unresolved. V was cut by 0 bases and J by 4 bases, with 11 bases left in between. The V gene's germline CDR1 is LNHNV and CDR2 YYDKDF (reference sequence). CDR3 length equals 15 residues. The CDR3 protein is CATSRDRSAPDTQYF. In DNA form, the CDR3 reads TGTGCCACCAGCAGAGATCGATCTGCCCCAGATACGCAGTATTTT.

This clone was observed a handful of times. The V gene is TRBV6-1, the J gene TRBJ2-7; TRBD1 matches at 11 bases. With 0 bases clipped from V and 3 bases from J, the junction kept 1 base outside the gene matches. Germline lookup yields CDR1 MNHNS and CDR2 SASEGT. This CDR3 region has 15 residues. CDR3 DNA sequence: TGTGCCAGCAGTGAAGCCGGGACAGGGGGCTACGAGCAGTACTTC. This gives the protein CASSEAGTGGYEQYF.

This chain links TRBV11-1 with TRBJ2-3; 10 nucleotides align to TRBD2. Germline CDR1 and CDR2: SGHAT and FQDESV (reference sequence). The CDR3 is 17 residues long. The ends lost 0 bases at V and 2 bases at J; junction bases unmatched: 5. In DNA form, the CDR3 reads TGTGCCAGCAGCTTAGCGCGGGGACTAGCGACCACAGATACGCAGTATTTT. Protein product: CASSLARGLATTDTQYF.

This chain uses TRBV6-6 with TRBJ2-7; no firm D call. The CDR3 contains 11 residues. CDR1 and CDR2 from the germline V gene are MNHNY and SVGAGI (reference sequence). With 4 bases removed from V and 6 bases from J, the gap between germline ends came to 7 bases. The CDR3 reads CASSSAFEQYF. CDR3 nucleotides: TGTGCCAGCAGTTCAGCTTTCGAGCAGTACTTC.

This clone has a handful of counts. The V gene is TRBV5-6, the J gene TRBJ2-3, with 12 nucleotides matching TRBD2. The CDR3 covers 16 residues. V was clipped by 5 bases and J by 2 bases; unmatched bases: 6. Germline loops: CDR1 SGHDT, CDR2 YYEEEE. The CDR3 is CASRFRTSGITDTQYF. DNA for the CDR3: TGTGCCAGCAGGTTTCGGACTAGCGGGATCACAGATACGCAGTATTTT.

This chain uses TRBV7-2 with TRBJ2-5; D gene uncertain. V was cut by 3 bases and J by 2 bases, with 7 bases left in between. CDR3 length equals 13 residues. From germline, CDR1 is SGHTA and CDR2 FQGNSA. CDR3 sequence reads: CASSLWNQETQYF. As DNA, the CDR3 is TGTGCCAGCAGCTTGTGGAATCAAGAGACCCAGTACTTC.

CDR3 loop: CASSQDVEFREQYF. The CDR3 DNA is TGCGCCAGCAGCCAAGACGTGGAGTTCAGGGAGCAGTACTTC. This chain uses TRBV4-1 with TRBJ2-7; no definite D call. V gave up 0 bases and J gave up 7 bases, with 13 bases separating them. CDR1 and CDR2 (germline): MGHRA, YSYEKL. The CDR3 is 14 residues long.

This chain uses TRBV5-6 with TRBJ2-1, with D possibly matching TRBD2 (6 bases). This CDR3 region has 14 residues. CDR1 is SGHDT and CDR2 is YYEEEE in the germline V gene. V shed 4 bases and J shed 6 bases, with 14 bases lying between them. CDR3 nucleotide sequence: TGTGCCAGCAGCGCGGGGAATCGGCCCAATGAGCAGTTCTTC. Its protein is CASSAGNRPNEQFF.